These T cell receptor beta chains were read from a single sample in a study of metastatic and nonmetastatic thyroid tumors. TCRdb reassembled clones from the PCR reads with MiXCR. The top ten clones hold about 3.6% of a sample with approximately 12,000 clones, about 23% of them seen once. Material: blood. These receptors all come from a female donor with papillary thyroid cancer or a benign thyroid nodule (not recorded which). Some clones in this sample may be carry-over from other donors' samples. The CDR3 runs from the conserved cysteine through the conserved F or W. Each record gives: D gene, V gene, clone size, J gene, CDR3 DNA, CDR3 protein. D genes are given only for firm matches. Only part of the rows carry a size: once, few, many, or a class if the clone is expanded.

D: .
V: TRBV7-3
size: .
J: TRBJ2-2
DNA: TGTGCCAGCAGCTTCCTTCCGGGGGTGCCCGGGGTCGTGGAGCTGTTTTTT
CDR3: CASSFLPGVPGVVELFF

D: TRBD1
V: TRBV6-1
size: medium-sized
J: TRBJ1-1
DNA: TGTGCCAGCAGGACCCACAGGGGGCCCACGAACACTGAAGCTTTCTTT
CDR3: CASRTHRGPTNTEAFF

D: TRBD2
V: TRBV20-1
size: many
J: TRBJ2-1
DNA: TGCAGTGCTGGACCTAGCGGGGGGGCCATTGATGAGCAGTTCTTC
CDR3: CSAGPSGGAIDEQFF

D: .
V: TRBV19
size: .
J: TRBJ2-4
DNA: TGTGCCAGTAGTCAGGACGGGGTCCAAAACATTCAGTACTTC
CDR3: CASSQDGVQNIQYF

D: .
V: TRBV7-2
size: .
J: TRBJ2-3
DNA: TGTGCCAGGAGCACACTCACAGATACGCAGTATTTT
CDR3: CARSTLTDTQYF

D: .
V: TRBV11-2
size: many
J: TRBJ1-1
DNA: TGTGCCAGCAGCCCCCGGACGAACACTGAAGCTTTCTTT
CDR3: CASSPRTNTEAFF

D: .
V: TRBV10-1
size: few
J: TRBJ2-2
DNA: TGCGCCAGCAGATCGGGACTGAACACCGGGGAGCTGTTTTTT
CDR3: CASRSGLNTGELFF

D: TRBD1
V: TRBV6-1
size: medium-sized
J: TRBJ1-5
DNA: TGTGCCAGCAGTGTAAACAGGGGAGTTGGTCAGCCCCAGCATTTT
CDR3: CASSVNRGVGQPQHF

D: .
V: TRBV30
size: few
J: TRBJ1-1
DNA: TGTGCCTGGTTTAGGAGAACTGAAGCTTTCTTT
CDR3: CAWFRRTEAFF

D: .
V: TRBV6-1
size: medium-sized
J: TRBJ1-6
DNA: TGTGCCAGCGGCGACTGGGGTAGTTCACCCCTCCACTTT
CDR3: CASGDWGSSPLHF

D: TRBD2
V: TRBV7-2
size: .
J: TRBJ2-7
DNA: TGTGCCAGCAGCTTCGCTAGCGGGAGGATCTCCGAGCAGTACTTC
CDR3: CASSFASGRISEQYF

D: .
V: TRBV7-8
size: .
J: TRBJ1-1
DNA: TGTGCCAGCAGCTTATCGGGACCCCTCGGTACTGAAGCTTTCTTT
CDR3: CASSLSGPLGTEAFF

D: .
V: TRBV15
size: medium-sized
J: TRBJ2-1
DNA: TGTGCCACCAGCAGAGTGGACAATGAGCAGTTCTTC
CDR3: CATSRVDNEQFF

D: .
V: TRBV20-1
size: medium-sized
J: TRBJ1-2
DNA: TGCAGTGCTAGAGATCCGGGCACCTATGGCTACACCTTC
CDR3: CSARDPGTYGYTF

D: TRBD1
V: TRBV12-3/TRBV12-4
size: medium-sized
J: TRBJ1-1
DNA: TGTGCCAGCAGAAAACAGGGGTATACTGAAGCTTTCTTT
CDR3: CASRKQGYTEAFF

D: TRBD2
V: TRBV12-5
size: many
J: TRBJ2-1
DNA: TGTGCTAGTGGTTCCCATGTTAGCGGGTATTACAATGAGCAGTTCTTC
CDR3: CASGSHVSGYYNEQFF

D: .
V: TRBV7-3
size: many
J: TRBJ1-1
DNA: TGTGCCAGCAGCTTAACCGGGAACACTGAAGCTTTCTTT
CDR3: CASSLTGNTEAFF

D: .
V: TRBV14
size: many
J: TRBJ2-1
DNA: TGTGCCAGCAGCCAAGTTCGGGGGATCTACAATGAGCAGTTCTTC
CDR3: CASSQVRGIYNEQFF

D: TRBD2
V: TRBV20-1
size: many
J: TRBJ2-3
DNA: TGCAGTGCTATTCGGTTGGCGGGGGGGCACTCAGATACGCAGTATTTT
CDR3: CSAIRLAGGHSDTQYF

D: TRBD2
V: TRBV27
size: medium-sized
J: TRBJ2-7
DNA: TGTGCCAGCAGTTTCTCGGGGGGGTCCTACGAGCAGTACTTC
CDR3: CASSFSGGSYEQYF

D: .
V: TRBV2
size: medium-sized
J: TRBJ2-2
DNA: TGTGCCAGCCAGGACAGAGCGAACACCGGGGAGCTGTTTTTT
CDR3: CASQDRANTGELFF

D: .
V: TRBV6-4
size: many
J: TRBJ1-1
DNA: TGTGCCAGCCTACCAAAAATTGGATTACGGAATTGGGCGAACACTGAAGCTTTCTTT
CDR3: CASLPKIGLRNWANTEAFF

D: TRBD2
V: TRBV5-1
size: .
J: TRBJ2-7
DNA: TGCGCCAGCAGCTCATATGGCGGGAGGGCCGGGAGGTCCTACGAGCAGTACTTC
CDR3: CASSSYGGRAGRSYEQYF

D: .
V: TRBV9
size: .
J: TRBJ1-3
DNA: TGTGCCAGCAGCGGCGGACTGCCTGGAAACACCATATATTTT
CDR3: CASSGGLPGNTIYF

D: .
V: TRBV30
size: .
J: TRBJ1-2
DNA: TGTGCCTGGAGTTTAAGCAGGGGCTATGGCTACACCTTC
CDR3: CAWSLSRGYGYTF

D: .
V: TRBV7-9
size: many
J: TRBJ1-2
DNA: TGTGCCAGCAGCTTTGAGGGGGTCGACTATGGCTACACCTTC
CDR3: CASSFEGVDYGYTF

D: TRBD1
V: TRBV3-1
size: many
J: TRBJ1-6
DNA: TGTGCCAGCACCCAAGGACAGGGGTGGAATTCACCCCTCCACTTT
CDR3: CASTQGQGWNSPLHF

D: .
V: TRBV2
size: few
J: TRBJ1-5
DNA: TGTGCCAGCGCTTGCTATAGCAATCAGCCCCAGCATTTT
CDR3: CASACYSNQPQHF

D: .
V: TRBV28
size: .
J: TRBJ1-1
DNA: TGTACAAGCAGTTCTCTTCTGAGGACCAACCCAGCTTTCTTT
CDR3: CTSSSLLRTNPAFF

D: .
V: TRBV20-1
size: .
J: TRBJ1-6
DNA: TGCAGTGCTAGGCTTATACTCTCCTATAATTCACCCCTCCACTTT
CDR3: CSARLILSYNSPLHF

D: .
V: TRBV7-2
size: many
J: TRBJ2-1
DNA: TGTGCCAGCAGCCTAGCCGGTAGCGCCAAGCAGTTCTTC
CDR3: CASSLAGSAKQFF